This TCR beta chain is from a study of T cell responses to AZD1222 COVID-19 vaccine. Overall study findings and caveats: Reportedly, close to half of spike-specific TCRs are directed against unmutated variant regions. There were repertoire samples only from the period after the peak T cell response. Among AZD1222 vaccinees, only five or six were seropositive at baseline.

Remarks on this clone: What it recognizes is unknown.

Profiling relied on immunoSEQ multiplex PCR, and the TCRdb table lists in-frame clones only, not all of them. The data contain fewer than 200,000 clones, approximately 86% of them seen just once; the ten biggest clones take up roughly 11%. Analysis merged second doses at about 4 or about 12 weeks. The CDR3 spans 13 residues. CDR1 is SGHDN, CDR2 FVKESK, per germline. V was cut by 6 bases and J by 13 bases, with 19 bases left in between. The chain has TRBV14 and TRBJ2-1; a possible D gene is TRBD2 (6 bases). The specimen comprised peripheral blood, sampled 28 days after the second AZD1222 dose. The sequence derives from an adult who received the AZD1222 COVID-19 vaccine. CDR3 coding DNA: TGTGCCAGCAGTGGAGGGGTGACGCCCGTACAGTTCTTC. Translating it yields CASSGGVTPVQFF.